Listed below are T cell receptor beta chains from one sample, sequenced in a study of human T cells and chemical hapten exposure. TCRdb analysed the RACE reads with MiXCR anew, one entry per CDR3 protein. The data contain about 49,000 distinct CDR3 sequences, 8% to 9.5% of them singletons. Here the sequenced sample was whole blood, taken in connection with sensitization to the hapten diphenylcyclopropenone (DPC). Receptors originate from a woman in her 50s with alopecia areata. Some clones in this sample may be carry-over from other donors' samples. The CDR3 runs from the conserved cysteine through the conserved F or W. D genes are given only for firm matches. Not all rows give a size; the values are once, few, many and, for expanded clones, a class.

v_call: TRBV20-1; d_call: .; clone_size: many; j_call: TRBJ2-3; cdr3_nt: TGCAGTGCTAGAGGGGGGGCCTCTCGGGTAGATACGCAGTATTTT; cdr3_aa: CSARGGASRVDTQYF
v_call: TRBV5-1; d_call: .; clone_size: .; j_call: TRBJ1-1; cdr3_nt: TGCGCCAGCAGCTGGGGGACAACGAACACTGAAGCTTTCTTT; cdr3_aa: CASSWGTTNTEAFF
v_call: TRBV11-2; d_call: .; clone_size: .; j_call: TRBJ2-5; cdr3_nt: TGTGCCAGCAGCTTAGGGACCTCGGTAGAGACCCAGTACTTC; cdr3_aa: CASSLGTSVETQYF
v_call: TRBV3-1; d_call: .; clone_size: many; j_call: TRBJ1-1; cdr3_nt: TGTGCCAGCAGCCAAGGCCCCCAGACAGGGAACACTGAAGCTTTCTTT; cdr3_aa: CASSQGPQTGNTEAFF
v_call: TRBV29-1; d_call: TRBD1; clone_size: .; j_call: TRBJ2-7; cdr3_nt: TGCAGCGTTCTGGACAGGGTCACCTACGAGCAGTACTTC; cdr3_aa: CSVLDRVTYEQYF
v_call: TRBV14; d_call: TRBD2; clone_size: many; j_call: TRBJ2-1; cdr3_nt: TGTGCCAGCAGCCACGGACTAGCGGGTTACAATGAGCAGTTCTTC; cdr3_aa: CASSHGLAGYNEQFF
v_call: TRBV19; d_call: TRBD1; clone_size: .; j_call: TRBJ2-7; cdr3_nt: TGTGCCAGTAGTACGCCCGACAGGGGAAATTCCTACGAGCAGTACTTC; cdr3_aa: CASSTPDRGNSYEQYF
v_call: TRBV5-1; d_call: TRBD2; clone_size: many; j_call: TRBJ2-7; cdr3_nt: TGCGCCAGCAGCTTGCGGGGGGACGACGAGCAGTACTTC; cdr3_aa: CASSLRGDDEQYF
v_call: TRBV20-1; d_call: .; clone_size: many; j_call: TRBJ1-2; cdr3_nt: TGCAGTGCTACACAGGGTAGAGGCTATGGCTACACCTTC; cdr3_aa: CSATQGRGYGYTF
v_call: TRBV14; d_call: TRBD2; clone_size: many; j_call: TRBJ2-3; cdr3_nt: TGTGCCAGCAGCCAAGCGGGAGGGCCTGATTTGGCGCAGTATTTT; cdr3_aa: CASSQAGGPDLAQYF
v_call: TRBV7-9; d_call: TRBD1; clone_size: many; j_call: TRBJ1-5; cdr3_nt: TGTGCCAGCAGCTTCGGTCTAACAGGGGACGGTCAGCCCCAGCATTTT; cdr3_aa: CASSFGLTGDGQPQHF
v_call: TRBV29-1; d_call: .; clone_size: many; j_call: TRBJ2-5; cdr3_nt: TGCAGCGGCAGACAAGAGACCCAGTACTTC; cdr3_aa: CSGRQETQYF
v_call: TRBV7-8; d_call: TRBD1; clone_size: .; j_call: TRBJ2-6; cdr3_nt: TGTGCCAGCAGCTTACGACAGGGGGCGGTAGTCAACGTCCTGACTTTC; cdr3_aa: CASSLRQGAVVNVLTF
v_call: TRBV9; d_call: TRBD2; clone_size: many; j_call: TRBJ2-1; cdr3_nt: TGTGCCAGCTCCGGCGGGAGTCTCACCAATGAGCAGTTCTTC; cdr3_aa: CASSGGSLTNEQFF
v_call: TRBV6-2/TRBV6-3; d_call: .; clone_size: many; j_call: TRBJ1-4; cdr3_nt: TGTGCCAGCAGTTACTCAGGCGCAACTAATGAAAAACTGTTTTTT; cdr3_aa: CASSYSGATNEKLFF
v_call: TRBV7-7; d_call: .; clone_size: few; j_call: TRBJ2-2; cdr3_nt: TGTGCCAGCAGCTTAGTTCTAGAGAACACCGGGGAGCTGTTTTTT; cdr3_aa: CASSLVLENTGELFF
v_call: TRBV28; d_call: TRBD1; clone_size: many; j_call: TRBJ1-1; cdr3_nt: TGTGCCAGCAGGTCAGGGGGCGCAGGCTCTGAAGCTTTCTTT; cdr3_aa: CASRSGGAGSEAFF
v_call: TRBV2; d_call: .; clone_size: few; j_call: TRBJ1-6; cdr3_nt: TGTGCCAGCAGTGCGAAATCACCCCTCCACTTT; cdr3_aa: CASSAKSPLHF
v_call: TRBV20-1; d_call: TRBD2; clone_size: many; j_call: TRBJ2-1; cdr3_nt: TGCAGTGCTAGGGGCCTGCTAGCGGGAGGGCCCCAGGAGCAGTTCTTC; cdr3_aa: CSARGLLAGGPQEQFF
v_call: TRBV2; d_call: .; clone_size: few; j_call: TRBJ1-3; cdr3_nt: TGTGCCAGCAGTCCAAGTAGGGGATCTGGAAACACCATATATTTT; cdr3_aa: CASSPSRGSGNTIYF
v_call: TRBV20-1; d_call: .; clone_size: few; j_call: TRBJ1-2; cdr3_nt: TGCAGTGGGGCGGACCCAAATGGCTACACCTTC; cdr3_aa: CSGADPNGYTF
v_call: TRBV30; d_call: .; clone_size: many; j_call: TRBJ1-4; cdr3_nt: TGTGCCTGGAGATTTAGGACAGATACTGAAAAACTGTTTTTT; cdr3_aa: CAWRFRTDTEKLFF
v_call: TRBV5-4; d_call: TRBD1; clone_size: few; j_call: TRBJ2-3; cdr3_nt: TGTGCCAGCAGCTTACAGGGGGCGAGAGATACGCAGTATTTT; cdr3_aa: CASSLQGARDTQYF
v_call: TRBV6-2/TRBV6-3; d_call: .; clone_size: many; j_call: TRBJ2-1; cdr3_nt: TGTGCCAGCAGTTACTGGGACTCCGCCTACAATGAGCAGTTCTTC; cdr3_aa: CASSYWDSAYNEQFF
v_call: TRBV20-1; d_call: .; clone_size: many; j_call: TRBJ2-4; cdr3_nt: TGCAGTGCTAGAGATCTAGCAGGGAAAAACATTCAGTACTTC; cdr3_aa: CSARDLAGKNIQYF
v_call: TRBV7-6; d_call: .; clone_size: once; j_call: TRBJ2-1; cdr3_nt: TGTGCCAGCAGCTTAGTTCAGGAAGACAATGAGCAGTTCTTC; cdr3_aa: CASSLVQEDNEQFF
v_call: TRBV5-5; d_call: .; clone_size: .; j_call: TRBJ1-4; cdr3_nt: TGTGCCAGCAGTGTTCGAGCAACTAATGATAAACTGTTTTTT; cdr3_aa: CASSVRATNDKLFF
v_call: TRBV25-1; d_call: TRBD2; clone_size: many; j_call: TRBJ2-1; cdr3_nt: TGTGCCAGCAGTGAATTCTTAACGGGAGGGAGCTCCTACAATGAGCAGTTCTTC; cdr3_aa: CASSEFLTGGSSYNEQFF
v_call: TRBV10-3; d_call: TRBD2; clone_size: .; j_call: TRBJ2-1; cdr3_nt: TGTGCCATCAGGGTAGCGGGAGGGGAGACGAATGAGCAGTTCTTC; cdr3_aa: CAIRVAGGETNEQFF
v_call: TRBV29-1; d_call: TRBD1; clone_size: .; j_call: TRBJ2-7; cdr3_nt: TGCAGCGTATCACTGGGACAGGGGGCTCGCGAGCAGTACTTC; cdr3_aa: CSVSLGQGAREQYF
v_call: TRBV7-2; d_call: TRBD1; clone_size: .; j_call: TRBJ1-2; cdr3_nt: TGTGCCAGCAGCCAGGGGGCTAACTATGGCTACACCTTC; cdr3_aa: CASSQGANYGYTF
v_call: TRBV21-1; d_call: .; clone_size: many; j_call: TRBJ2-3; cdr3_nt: TGTGCCAGCAGCAAAGCGCCTGCCTACCCCAAGAAGCGGGAGTCTTGCACAGATACGCAGTATTTT; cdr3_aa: CASSKAPAYPKKRESCTDTQYF
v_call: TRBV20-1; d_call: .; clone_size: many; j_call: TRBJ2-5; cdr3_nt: TGCAGTGCCCCGATCGGACTTCAAGAGACCCAGTACTTC; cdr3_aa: CSAPIGLQETQYF
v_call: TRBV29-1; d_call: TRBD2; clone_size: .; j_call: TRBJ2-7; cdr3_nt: TGCAGCGTGACACAGACTAGCGGCCTGGAGCAGTACTTC; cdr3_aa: CSVTQTSGLEQYF
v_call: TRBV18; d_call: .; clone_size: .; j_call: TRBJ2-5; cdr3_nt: TGTGCCAGCTCACCCCTACGACCTCCTGGCTTGAAAGGAGAGACCCAGTACTTC; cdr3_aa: CASSPLRPPGLKGETQYF
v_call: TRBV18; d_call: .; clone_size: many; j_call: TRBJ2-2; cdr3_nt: TGTGCCAGCTCACCACCCGTGCCGAACACCGGGGAGCTGTTTTTT; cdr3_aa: CASSPPVPNTGELFF
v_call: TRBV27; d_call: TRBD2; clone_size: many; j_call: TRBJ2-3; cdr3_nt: TGTGCCAGCAGTTTCGACTCAGCGGGGCGCACAGATACGCAGTATTTT; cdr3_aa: CASSFDSAGRTDTQYF
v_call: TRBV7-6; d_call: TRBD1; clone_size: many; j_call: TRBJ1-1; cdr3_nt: TGTGCCAGCAGCCATTTACGGGGACAGGGTTGGACTGAAGCTTTCTTT; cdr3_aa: CASSHLRGQGWTEAFF
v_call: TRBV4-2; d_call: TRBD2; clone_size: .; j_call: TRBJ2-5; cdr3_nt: TGTGCCAGCAGCCAACAGACTAGCGCGCAAGAGACCCAGTACTTC; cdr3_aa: CASSQQTSAQETQYF
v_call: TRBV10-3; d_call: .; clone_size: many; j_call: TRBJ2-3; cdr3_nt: TGTGCCATCAGTGAGTCGGCGAGCACAGATACGCAGTATTTT; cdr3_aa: CAISESASTDTQYF
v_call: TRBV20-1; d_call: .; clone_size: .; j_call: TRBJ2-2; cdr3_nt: TGCAGTGCTAATAAACAGGGAACCGGGGAGCTGTTTTTT; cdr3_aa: CSANKQGTGELFF
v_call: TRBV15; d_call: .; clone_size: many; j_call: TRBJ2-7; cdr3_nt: TGTGCCACCAGCAGAGATCTTGGTGGGCAGTACTTC; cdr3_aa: CATSRDLGGQYF
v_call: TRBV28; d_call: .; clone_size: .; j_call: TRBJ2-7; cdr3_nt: TGTGCCAGCACACAGTCCCACGAGCAGTACTTC; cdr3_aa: CASTQSHEQYF
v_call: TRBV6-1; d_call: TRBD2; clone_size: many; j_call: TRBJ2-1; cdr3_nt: TGTGCATCGGAGACTAGCGGGACCCTCTCCTACAATGAGCAGTTCTTC; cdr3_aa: CASETSGTLSYNEQFF
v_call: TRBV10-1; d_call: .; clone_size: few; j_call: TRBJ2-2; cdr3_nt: TGCGCCAGCAGTGACTCGGGGTTTGGCACCGGGGAGCTGTTTTTT; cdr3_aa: CASSDSGFGTGELFF
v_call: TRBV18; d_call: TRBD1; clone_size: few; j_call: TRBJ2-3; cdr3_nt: TGTGCCAGCTCACCCGGACAGGGGGCGATAGATACGCAGTATTTT; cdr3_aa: CASSPGQGAIDTQYF
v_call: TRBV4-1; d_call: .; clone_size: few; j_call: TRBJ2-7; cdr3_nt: TGCGCCAGCAGCCCCAGGTTTATCTTCTCCTACGAGCAGTACTTC; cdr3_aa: CASSPRFIFSYEQYF
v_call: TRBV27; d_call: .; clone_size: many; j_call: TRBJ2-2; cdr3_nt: TGTGCCAGCAGCCCCAGACAGAACACCGGGGAGCTGTTTTTT; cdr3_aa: CASSPRQNTGELFF
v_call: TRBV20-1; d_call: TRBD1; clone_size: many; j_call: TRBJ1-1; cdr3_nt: TGCAGTGCTAGTAAAATAGGGACAGGGGTCACTGAAGCTTTCTTT; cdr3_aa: CSASKIGTGVTEAFF
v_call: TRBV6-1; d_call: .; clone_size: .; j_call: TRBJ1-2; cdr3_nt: TGTGCCACCGGGACTGCTGGCTACACCTTC; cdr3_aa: CATGTAGYTF
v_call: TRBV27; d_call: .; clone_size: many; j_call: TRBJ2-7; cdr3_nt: TGTGCCAGCAGTTTAAAAGGGGGGCACGATCGGCAGTACTTC; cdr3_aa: CASSLKGGHDRQYF
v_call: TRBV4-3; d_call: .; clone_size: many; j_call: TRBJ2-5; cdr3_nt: TGCGCCAGCAGCCGCGTACGACAAGTACAAGAGACCCAGTACTTC; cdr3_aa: CASSRVRQVQETQYF
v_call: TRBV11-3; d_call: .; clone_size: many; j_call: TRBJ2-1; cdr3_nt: TGTGCCAGCAGCTTAAACCAGCGTTCATTTGCACCGGGAACCAATGAGCAGTTCTTC; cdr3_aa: CASSLNQRSFAPGTNEQFF
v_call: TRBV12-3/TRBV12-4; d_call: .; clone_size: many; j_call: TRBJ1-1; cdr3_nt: TGTGCCAGCAGTTTTAGGGCCCGAACCACTGAAGCTTTCTTT; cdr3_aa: CASSFRARTTEAFF
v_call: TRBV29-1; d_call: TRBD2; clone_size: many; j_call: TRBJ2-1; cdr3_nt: TGCAGCGTTGAAGCGGGGGGCTCCTACAATGAGCAGTTCTTC; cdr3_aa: CSVEAGGSYNEQFF
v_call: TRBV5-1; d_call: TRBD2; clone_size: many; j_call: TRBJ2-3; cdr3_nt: TGCGCCAGCAGCTTTGCGGGAGTGACAGATACGCAGTATTTT; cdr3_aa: CASSFAGVTDTQYF
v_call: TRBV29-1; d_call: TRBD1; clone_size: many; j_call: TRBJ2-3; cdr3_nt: TGCAGCGCCAAGGGACAGTTCACAGATACGCAGTATTTT; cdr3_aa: CSAKGQFTDTQYF
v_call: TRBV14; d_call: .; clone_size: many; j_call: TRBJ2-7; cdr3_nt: TGTGCCAGCAGCCAAGATACGGGCAGCCTCTTCTCCTACGAGCAGTACTTC; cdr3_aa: CASSQDTGSLFSYEQYF